This T cell receptor beta chain was sequenced during a study of regulatory T cells in long-lasting Graves disease. The wider study: To qualify as persistent, Graves' disease required over 5 years of antithyroid drugs with positive TSH receptor antibodies.

Time point noted: persistent/refractory GD, antithyroid drugs over 5 years with positive TRAb. Preparation of the TCR library used RNA extracted from PBMCs. This clonotype was recorded many times. Germline CDR1 is MNHNS and CDR2 is SASEGT. The CDR3 runs to 13 residues. V was shortened by 6 bases and J by 5 bases, with 13 bases between the two germline ends. Assembly of TCR beta libraries relied on iRepertoire HTBI primers together with Arm-PCR of CDR3 regions. MiXCR, applied by TCRdb to the multiplex PCR reads, yields one record per CDR3 protein. The data contain fewer than 600,000 distinct CDR3 sequences, roughly 22% of them seen just once; the ten biggest clones take up around 12%.

V usage is TRBV6-1 and J usage is TRBJ2-5; maybe TRBD2 (6 bases). The sequence was obtained from a female donor with Graves disease. The source was peripheral blood mononuclear cells (PBMCs), collected when the disease was refractory, from a patient treated with antithyroid drugs. In DNA form, the CDR3 reads TGTGCCAGCAGCTGGGACTCACCGGAGACCCAGTACTTC. Its translation is CASSWDSPETQYF.